The 23 T cell receptor beta chains below all came from one sample that was sequenced in a study of CD8+ T cells in alopecia areata. Extracted RNA was reverse transcribed into cDNA, the sequencing template. Some clones are missing from TCRdb's copy, which holds only in-frame ones; the method was immunoSEQ multiplex PCR. The table shows a few hundred thousand clones, with around two fifths occurring only once. The sample's treatment: oral pan-JAK inhibitor, 5-10 mg twice daily. The sequences come from CD4+ T cells sorted from blood, collected between weeks 30 and 35, from a patient treated with tofacitinib. These receptors came from a human donor with alopecia areata.

J is TRBJ2-3 and V is TRBV7-9, with TRBD1 as a possible D gene (5 bases). This CDR3 comprises 15 residues. Germline V gives CDR1 SEHNR, CDR2 FQNEAQ (reference sequence). The V end was cut by 1 base, the J end by 2 bases, with 10 bases between. CDR3 protein: CASSLGDRLTDTQYF. The CDR3 DNA follows: TGTGCCAGCAGCTTAGGCGACAGACTCACAGATACGCAGTATTTT.

The chain links TRBV7-3 to TRBJ2-3; no firm D call. The CDR3 sequence is 13 residues long. The germline V gene has CDR1 SGHTA and CDR2 FQGTGA. The ends were cut back, 4 bases at V and 1 base at J, with 6 bases in the middle. The CDR3 sequence: CASSSTGTDTQYF. CDR3 sequence (DNA): TGTGCCAGCAGCTCAACGGGCACAGATACGCAGTATTTT.

In this sample, this clone turned up a few times. V and J are TRBV10-3 and TRBJ1-2; possibly TRBD1 for D (6 bases). The CDR3 length is 13 residues. In germline, CDR1 is ENHRY, CDR2 SYGVKD. V was cut by 8 bases and J by 1 base, with 11 bases left in between. CDR3 region: CAIQADSNYGYTF. The DNA for the CDR3 is TGTGCCATCCAGGCGGACAGTAACTATGGCTACACCTTC.

V usage is TRBV27 and J usage is TRBJ2-1, with TRBD1 as a possible D gene (6 bases). This CDR3 has 14 amino acids. Germline lookup yields CDR1 MNHEY and CDR2 SMNVEV (reference sequence). V gave up 5 bases and J gave up 8 bases, with 16 bases separating them. For the CDR3, the DNA is TGTGCCAGCAGTCCCTACACAGGGAACGATGAGCAGTTCTTC. Protein product: CASSPYTGNDEQFF.

This clone was seen repeatedly, ten times or more. The chain links TRBV6-5 to TRBJ2-1, with D maybe TRBD1 (6 bases). Trimming removed 6 bases from V and 6 bases from J, with 12 bases in between. The V gene's germline CDR1 is MNHEY and CDR2 SVGAGI. CDR3 length: 13 residues. Here the CDR3 reads CASRVGQFNEQFF. In nucleotides, the CDR3 is TGTGCCAGCAGAGTAGGACAGTTCAATGAGCAGTTCTTC.

In its sample, this clone was seen a few times. The chain has TRBV6-5 and TRBJ1-1; D is unresolved. Between the trimmed V and J ends, which lost 0 bases and 1 base, there was a span of 6 bases. CDR3 length: 14 amino acids. CDR1 and CDR2 (germline): MNHEY, SVGAGI. In DNA, the CDR3 is TGTGCCAGCAGTTACTCGTGGCGGAACACTGAAGCTTTCTTT. Translated: CASSYSWRNTEAFF.

The chain uses TRBV6-5 and TRBJ2-7; 8 bases line up with TRBD1. The length of the CDR3 is 14 residues. The trim removed 2 bases at V and 3 bases at J, leaving 3 bases unmatched. From germline, CDR1 is MNHEY and CDR2 SVGAGI. The CDR3 protein is CASSYRTGFYEQYF. In DNA form, the CDR3 reads TGTGCCAGCAGTTACCGGACAGGGTTCTACGAGCAGTACTTC.

The J gene is TRBJ2-3, the V gene TRBV11-2; D not resolved. The CDR3 spans 16 residues. Trimming removed 5 bases from V and 1 base from J, with 16 bases in between. Germline CDR1 SGHAT, CDR2 FQNNGV. CDR3 sequence reads: CASSSRPARGTDTQYF. CDR3 nucleotide sequence: TGTGCCAGCAGCAGTAGACCGGCGAGAGGCACAGATACGCAGTATTTT.

V and J are TRBV5-1 and TRBJ2-7; D is tentatively TRBD1 or TRBD2 (5 bases each). Trimming pared 4 bases from V and 2 bases from J, leaving 16 bases between. From germline, CDR1 is SGHRS and CDR2 YFSETQ. This CDR3 comprises 15 residues. The CDR3 is CASSRSSGTTYEQYF. The CDR3 nucleotides read TGCGCCAGCAGCAGGTCGTCCGGGACCACCTACGAGCAGTACTTC.

This clone has just a few counts. The rearrangement links TRBV14 to TRBJ1-2; tentative D call: TRBD1 (5 bases). Germline CDR1 and CDR2: SGHDN and FVKESK. CDR3 length: 14 residues. The V gene lost 8 bases and the J gene lost 5 bases, with 18 bases spanning the gap. CDR3 protein: CASSWDGKSYGYTF. The CDR3 nucleotides are TGTGCCAGCTCGTGGGACGGCAAATCTTATGGCTACACCTTC. The full variable domain, with the rest looked up from reference TRBV14 and TRBJ1-2, is EAGVTQFPSHSVIEKGQTVTLRCDPISGHDNLYWYRRVMGKEIKFLLHFVKESKQDESGMPNNRFLAERTGGTYSTLKVQPAELEDSGVYFCASSWDGKSYGYTFGSGTRLTVV.

This clone was observed a few times. V gene TRBV7-6 combines with J gene TRBJ1-1, with D hard to call. The CDR3 is made up of 13 amino acids. Trimming took off 2 bases at V and 6 bases at J, with 10 bases between the two ends. Germline V gene lookup returns CDR1 SGHVS and CDR2 FNYEAQ. For the CDR3, the DNA is TGTGCCAGCAGCTTAAATCGGGTTTCTGAAGCTTTCTTT. This gives the protein CASSLNRVSEAFF. Together with reference TRBV7-6 and TRBJ1-1, the CDR3 gives the full variable domain: GAGVSQSPRYKVTKRGQDVALRCDPISGHVSLYWYRQALGQGPEFLTYFNYEAQQDKSGLPNDRFSAERPEGSISTLTIQRTEQRDSAMYRCASSLNRVSEAFFGQGTRLTVV.

DNA of the CDR3: TGTGCCAGCAGCTTGGCGAGGATTCAAAGGACAGGCCACAATGAGCAGTTCTTC. This gives the protein CASSLARIQRTGHNEQFF. This chain uses TRBV5-6 with TRBJ2-1, with TRBD1 matching over 7 bases. The germline CDR1 and CDR2 sequences are SGHDT and YYEEEE. After removal of 0 bases from V and 5 bases from J, the junction contained 14 bases not matched to a gene. The CDR3 totals 18 residues.

This clone has only a few counts. The chain is built from TRBV7-9 and TRBJ1-1, with D uncertain. Trimming removed 2 bases at V and 3 bases at J, with 7 bases between. The CDR3 contains 13 residues. The germline V gene encodes CDR1 SEHNR and CDR2 FQNEAQ (reference sequence). The CDR3 is CASSLWGDTEAFF. CDR3 nucleotide sequence: TGTGCCAGCAGCTTATGGGGAGACACTGAAGCTTTCTTT. Looking up the rest from reference TRBV7-9 and TRBJ1-1 gives the full variable domain: DTGVSQNPRHKITKRGQNVTFRCDPISEHNRLYWYRQTLGQGPEFLTYFQNEAQLEKSRLLSDRFSAERPKGSFSTLEIQRTEQGDSAMYLCASSLWGDTEAFFGQGTRLTVV.

A few counts support this clone. J is TRBJ2-2 and V is TRBV4-1; D possibly corresponds to TRBD2 (5 bases). Trimming stripped 4 bases from V and 2 bases from J, with 8 bases between. This CDR3 is 14 amino acids long. The germline V gene encodes CDR1 MGHRA and CDR2 YSYEKL. The CDR3 region has the DNA TGCGCCAGCAGCCGACGGGGAAACACCGGGGAGCTGTTTTTT. This sequence encodes CASSRRGNTGELFF.

This sequence joins TRBV11-2 and TRBJ2-2; D is undetermined. Trimming pared 1 base from V and 0 bases from J, leaving 12 bases between. There are 17 residues in the CDR3. CDR1 and CDR2 from the germline V gene are SGHAT and FQNNGV. The CDR3 nucleotides read TGTGCCAGCAGCTTAGGTCAAGCCAGCGCGAACACCGGGGAGCTGTTTTTT. It is translated as CASSLGQASANTGELFF.

The V and J genes are TRBV2 and TRBJ1-4; TRBD1 matches at 7 bases. Germline assignment: CDR1 SNHLY and CDR2 FYNNEI. The trim removed 6 bases at V and 8 bases at J, leaving 6 bases unmatched. This CDR3 region has 13 residues. The CDR3 sequence is CASRQGGLEKLFF. The DNA for the CDR3 is TGTGCCAGCAGGCAGGGGGGTTTGGAAAAACTGTTTTTT.

The chain uses TRBV6-1 and TRBJ1-5, with D possibly TRBD1 on 6 matching bases. V was shortened by 4 bases and J by 1 base, with 14 bases between the two germline ends. This CDR3 region has 16 residues. Germline assignment: CDR1 MNHNS and CDR2 SASEGT. CDR3 region: CASSGPGHISNQPQHF. Here the CDR3 DNA reads TGTGCCAGCAGTGGACCGGGACACATCAGCAATCAGCCCCAGCATTTT.

The genes are TRBV30 and TRBJ1-2; D ambiguous. V dropped 0 bases and J dropped 6 bases, with 17 bases sitting between them. The CDR3 has 15 residues. Germline V gene sequence: CDR1 GTSNPN, CDR2 SVGIG (reference sequence). The chain's CDR3 is CAWSVVRGKRHGYTF. The CDR3 coding sequence is TGTGCCTGGAGTGTTGTGAGAGGGAAACGGCATGGCTACACCTTC.

This chain joins TRBV27 and TRBJ2-2, with D perhaps matching TRBD1 (5 bases). Germline CDR1 MNHEY, CDR2 SMNVEV (reference sequence). CDR3 length: 16 amino acids. V lost 2 bases and J lost 7, with 17 bases in between. CDR3 DNA sequence: TGTGCCAGCAGTTTAATACCCTCAGGGTTGGGCGGGGAGCTGTTTTTT. The encoded protein is CASSLIPSGLGGELFF.

This sequence joins TRBV7-8 and TRBJ2-2; D assignment may be TRBD1 or TRBD2 (5 bases each). CDR1 and CDR2 (germline): SGHVS, FQNEAQ. The germline V and J ends were trimmed by 5 bases and 7 bases, with 8 bases remaining between them. The length of the CDR3 is 12 residues. The chain's CDR3 is CASSRGDGELFF. CDR3 DNA sequence: TGTGCCAGCAGCCGAGGGGACGGGGAGCTGTTTTTT. Full variable domain (rest looked up from reference TRBV7-8 and TRBJ2-2): GAGVSQSPRYKVAKRGQDVALRCDPISGHVSLFWYQQALGQGPEFLTYFQNEAQLDKSGLPSDRFFAERPEGSVSTLKIQRTQQEDSAVYLCASSRGDGELFFGEGSRLTVL.

With regard to this clone: At one boundary the junction diverges from the germline segment, which might be a read error. The sample holds other DNA sequences that translate to the same CDR3. The chain combines TRBV27 with TRBJ2-2; 8 positions match TRBD1. CDR3 length: 15 amino acids. CDR1 and CDR2 from the germline V gene are MNHEY and SMNVEV (reference sequence). The CDR3 DNA reads as TGTGCCAGCAGTTTCCAGGACAGGGTGACCGGAGAGCTGTTTTTT. Its translation is CASSFQDRVTGELFF.

This sequence joins TRBV30 and TRBJ2-3; D might be TRBD1 or TRBD2, each matching 5 bases. CDR3 length: 17 residues. Looked up from germline, CDR1 is GTSNPN and CDR2 is SVGIG (reference sequence). V was pared by 3 bases and J by 4 bases, with 23 bases between. DNA for the CDR3: TGTGCCTGGAGGGCCCGGGGCAGCCAATTCGCGTCAGATACGCAGTATTTT. Protein sequence: CAWRARGSQFASDTQYF.

This chain connects TRBV5-1 to TRBJ1-4, with 7 bases aligning to TRBD1. The V gene's germline CDR1 is SGHRS and CDR2 YFSETQ. The CDR3 is made up of 14 amino acids. Germline trimming cut 4 bases from V and 4 bases from J; bases unmatched to any gene: 4. CDR3 residues: CASSPGQDNEKLFF. The CDR3 nucleotides read TGCGCCAGCAGCCCAGGACAGGATAATGAAAAACTGTTTTTT.